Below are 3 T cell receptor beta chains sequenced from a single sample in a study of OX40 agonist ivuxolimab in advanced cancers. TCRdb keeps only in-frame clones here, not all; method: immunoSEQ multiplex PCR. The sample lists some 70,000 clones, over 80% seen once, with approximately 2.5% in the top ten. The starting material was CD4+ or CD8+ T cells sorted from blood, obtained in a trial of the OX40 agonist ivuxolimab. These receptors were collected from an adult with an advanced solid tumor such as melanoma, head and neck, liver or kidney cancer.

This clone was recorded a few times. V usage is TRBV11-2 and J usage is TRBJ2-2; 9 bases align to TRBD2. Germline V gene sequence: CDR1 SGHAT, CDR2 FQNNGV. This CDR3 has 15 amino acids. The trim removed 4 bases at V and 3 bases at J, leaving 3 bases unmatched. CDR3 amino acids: CASSSIAGDTGELFF. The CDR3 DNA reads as TGTGCCAGCAGCTCTATAGCGGGAGACACCGGGGAGCTGTTTTTT.

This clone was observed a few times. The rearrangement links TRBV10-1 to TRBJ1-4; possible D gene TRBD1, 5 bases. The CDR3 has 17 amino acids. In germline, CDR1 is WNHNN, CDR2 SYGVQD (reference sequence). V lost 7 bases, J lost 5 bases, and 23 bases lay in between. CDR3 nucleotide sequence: TGCGCCAGCACGGGGCCGGGCAGGAGGGGTGAAAATGAAAAACTGTTTTTT. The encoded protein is CASTGPGRRGENEKLFF.

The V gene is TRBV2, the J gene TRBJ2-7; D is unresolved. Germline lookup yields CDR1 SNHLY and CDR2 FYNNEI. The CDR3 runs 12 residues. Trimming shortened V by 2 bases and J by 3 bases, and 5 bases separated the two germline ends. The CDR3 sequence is CASSENSYEQYF. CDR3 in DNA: TGTGCCAGCAGTGAAAATAGCTACGAGCAGTACTTC.